Listed here are 25 T cell receptor beta chains from one sample, sequenced in a study of T-cell memory formation after mild COVID-19. TCRdb re-derived calls from the 5' RACE reads in MiXCR, one entry per CDR3 protein. In the table there are 150,000 to 200,000 distinct CDR3 sequences, around 18% of which are singletons. The sequencing input was PBMCs or a T cell subset sorted from them (not recorded which). Receptor source: a man younger than 35 who had mild COVID-19 (a few samples of this study predate the infection). Cell type and time point are not known.

This clonotype was found a few times. The gene calls are TRBV20-1 and TRBJ1-6; D unresolved. The CDR3 has 14 residues. The ends were cut back, 8 bases at V and 7 bases at J, with 18 bases in the middle. Germline CDR1 is DFQATT and CDR2 is SNEGSKA (reference sequence). The CDR3 loop is CSTPAGRGNSPLHF. In DNA, the CDR3 is TGCAGTACTCCCGCCGGGCGGGGAAATTCACCCCTCCACTTT.

The chain links TRBV7-9 to TRBJ2-3, with D perhaps TRBD1 (6 bases). This CDR3 contains 15 residues. Trimming pared 5 bases from V and 2 bases from J, leaving 14 bases between. The germline V gene encodes CDR1 SEHNR and CDR2 FQNEAQ (reference sequence). DNA of the CDR3: TGTGCCAGCAGCGTTACAGGGCACTCCACAGATACGCAGTATTTT. It yields the protein CASSVTGHSTDTQYF.

This clonotype was seen more than once but under ten times. V and J are TRBV4-1 and TRBJ2-5; D is perhaps TRBD2 (5 bases). Trimming cost V 2 bases and J 3 bases, with 10 bases left between them. From germline, CDR1 is MGHRA and CDR2 YSYEKL. The CDR3 sequence is 14 residues long. CDR3 in DNA: TGCGCCAGCAGCCAACGGGGAGATAAAGAGACCCAGTACTTC. This codes for CASSQRGDKETQYF.

Regarding this clonotype: Likely a read error: the CDR3 ends without its conserved phenylalanine or tryptophan. The DNA is omitted, as the CDR3 cannot be located on it reliably, and the CDR3 follows TCRdb's listing. The V and J genes are TRBV11-2 and TRBJ1-1; the tabulated D call, TRBD1, remains unverified against the DNA. 10 amino acids form the CDR3, both terminal residues included. The V gene's germline CDR1 is SGHAT and CDR2 FQNNGV. CDR3 sequence: CASNYGGPRH.

Worth noting for this clonotype: A junction boundary mismatches the germline segment, possibly from a read error. The J gene is TRBJ2-7, the V gene TRBV12-5, with 7 bases identical to TRBD1. Germline CDR1 LGHNT, CDR2 FRNRAP. The CDR3 runs to 18 residues. CDR3: CASGLVLSSDRVSSEQYF. In nucleotides, the CDR3 is TGTGCTAGTGGTTTGGTACTATCCTCCGACAGGGTATCCTCCGAGCAGTACTTC.

This clonotype was recorded many times. This chain joins TRBV5-4 and TRBJ2-2; D uncertain. The length of the CDR3 is 12 residues. V gave up 4 bases and J gave up 6 bases, with 7 bases separating them. Germline assignment: CDR1 SGHNT and CDR2 YYREEE (reference sequence). In DNA, the CDR3 is TGTGCCAGCAGCGTACCAGCCGGGGAGCTGTTTTTT. Translating it yields CASSVPAGELFF. The complete variable domain, with remaining parts taken from reference TRBV5-4 and TRBJ2-2, reads ETGVTQSPTHLIKTRGQQVTLRCSSQSGHNTVSWYQQALGQGPQFIFQYYREEENGRGNFPPRFSGLQFPNYSSELNVNALELDDSALYLCASSVPAGELFFGEGSRLTVL.

This clonotype was observed a few times. The genes are TRBV18 and TRBJ2-3; 9 nucleotides line up with TRBD1. CDR1 is KGHSH, CDR2 LQKENI, per germline. V trimming: 3 bases; J trimming: 5 bases; junction bases outside the gene matches: 9. This CDR3 is built from 16 residues. The CDR3 is CASSPNRDRVLDTQYF. The CDR3 DNA reads as TGTGCCAGCTCACCTAACCGGGACAGGGTTTTAGATACGCAGTATTTT.

This clonotype was recorded a few times. This chain links TRBV4-3 with TRBJ2-3, with D hard to call. Germline V gene sequence: CDR1 LGHNA, CDR2 YSLEER. Trimming took off 1 base at V and 0 bases at J, with 5 bases between the two ends. This CDR3 has 14 amino acids. CDR3: CASSQVSSTDTQYF. The CDR3, as DNA: TGCGCCAGCAGCCAAGTGAGCAGCACAGATACGCAGTATTTT.

V usage is TRBV6-5 and J usage is TRBJ1-2; D is undetermined. In germline, CDR1 is MNHEY, CDR2 SVGAGI. The CDR3 length is 11 residues. V was shortened by 4 bases and J by 6 bases, with 6 bases between the two germline ends. The CDR3, as DNA: TGTGCCAGCAGTTCCGGGGATGGCTACACCTTC. Translation: CASSSGDGYTF.

The chain recombines TRBV5-5 with TRBJ2-5; tentatively, D is TRBD2 (6 bases). Trimming stripped 2 bases from V and 3 bases from J, with 17 bases between. Germline V gives CDR1 SGHKS, CDR2 YYEKEE (reference sequence). This CDR3 is built from 16 residues. CDR3 nucleotides: TGTGCCAGCAGCTTTTTTCTCCTTGGGGGGAAAGAGACCCAGTACTTC. Translation: CASSFFLLGGKETQYF.

This chain joins TRBV29-1 and TRBJ1-2; D remains unclear. Trimming pared 4 bases from V and 6 bases from J, leaving 18 bases between. The CDR3 contains 14 residues. CDR1 and CDR2 (germline): SQVTM, ANQGSEA. CDR3 loop: CSVVQELNGDGYTF. CDR3 in DNA: TGCAGCGTTGTGCAGGAATTAAATGGCGATGGCTACACCTTC.

The V and J genes are TRBV3-2 and TRBJ2-7; the listed D gene, TRBD1, was not tested against the DNA. TRBV3-2 is an annotated pseudogene. This CDR3 is built from 15 residues. The CDR3 DNA follows: TGTGCCAGCAGCCCCCTGGACCCTCAAACATACGAGCAGTACTTC. It specifies CASSPLDPQTYEQYF.

This clonotype occurred a few times. The gene calls are TRBV7-8 and TRBJ2-1; D is unresolved. V was trimmed by 5 bases and J by 3 bases, leaving 11 bases between them. Germline loops: CDR1 SGHVS, CDR2 FQNEAQ. This CDR3 is 14 amino acids long. As DNA, the CDR3 is TGTGCCAGCAGCCGAGAGGCGGACTACAATGAGCAGTTCTTC. As protein: CASSREADYNEQFF.

The chain links TRBV20-1 to TRBJ2-2; 8 nucleotides agree with TRBD2. This CDR3 comprises 15 residues. CDR1 and CDR2 (germline): DFQATT, SNEGSKA (reference sequence). V lost 2 bases, J lost 6 bases, and 8 bases stayed unmatched. CDR3 DNA sequence: TGCAGTGCTAGATCGCGGACTAGCATCGCCGGGGAGCTGTTTTTT. Its protein is CSARSRTSIAGELFF.

The chain recombines TRBV12-3 or TRBV12-4 with TRBJ2-5; D gene ambiguous. Trimming took 3 bases from V and 2 from J, leaving 10 bases between them. The CDR3 loop spans 14 amino acids. The CDR3 nucleotides read TGTGCCAGCAGTTTTCCCCCCGTGCAAGAGACCCAGTACTTC. It is translated as CASSFPPVQETQYF.

This clonotype was counted ten times or more. V usage is TRBV7-2 and J usage is TRBJ2-3; 10 nucleotides align to TRBD2. This CDR3 contains 16 residues. V shed 2 bases and J 1 base; nucleotides not matched to a gene: 3. Germline V gene lookup returns CDR1 SGHTA and CDR2 FQGNSA. The CDR3 loop is CASSLLAGVRTDTQYF. The CDR3 nucleotides are TGTGCCAGCAGCTTACTAGCGGGGGTCCGCACAGATACGCAGTATTTT.

This chain connects TRBV27 to TRBJ1-6, with D uncertain. Germline V gene lookup returns CDR1 MNHEY and CDR2 SMNVEV (reference sequence). The CDR3 loop spans 13 amino acids. Deletions cut 8 bases from V and 7 bases from J, with 12 bases between. In DNA, the CDR3 is TGTGCCAGCGGGTGGACGCCAAATTCACCCCTCCACTTT. Its translation: CASGWTPNSPLHF.

The rearrangement uses TRBV28 and TRBJ2-3; tentative D call: TRBD2 (7 bases). V was trimmed by 11 bases and J by 2 bases, leaving 11 bases between them. CDR3 length: 12 residues. Germline CDR1 and CDR2: MDHEN and SYDVKM. CDR3 in amino acids: CAAGAVTDTQYF. The CDR3 DNA follows: TGTGCCGCGGGGGCGGTCACAGATACGCAGTATTTT.

The chain carries TRBV5-1 and TRBJ2-1, with D uncertain. Per germline, CDR1 SGHRS and CDR2 YFSETQ. The CDR3 is made up of 13 amino acids. V lost 1 base and J lost 7, with 9 bases in between. In nucleotides, the CDR3 is TGCGCCAGCAGCTTGAACGGGCGGAATGAGCAGTTCTTC. Translation: CASSLNGRNEQFF.

This clonotype was seen repeatedly, ten times or more. This sequence joins TRBV6-2 or TRBV6-3 and TRBJ2-2; D call uncertain. The germline V gene encodes CDR1 MNHEY and CDR2 SVGEGT. The ends were cut back, 8 bases at V and 1 base at J, with 11 bases in the middle. The CDR3 has 14 amino acids. The CDR3 loop reads CASRYHENTGELFF. The CDR3 bases are TGTGCCAGCCGGTACCATGAGAACACCGGGGAGCTGTTTTTT.

This clonotype showed up just a few times. The rearrangement joins TRBV7-2 to TRBJ1-4; possibly TRBD1 for D (6 bases). CDR3 length equals 15 residues. CDR1 and CDR2 (germline): SGHTA, FQGNSA. The V end was cut by 4 bases, the J end by 2 bases, with 11 bases between. In DNA form, the CDR3 reads TGTGCCAGCAGCTCACAGGGAGGCACTAATGAAAAACTGTTTTTT. It is translated as CASSSQGGTNEKLFF.

The chain joins TRBV6-1 to TRBJ2-3, with TRBD2 identical over 8 bases. The V segment lost 8 bases and the J segment 1 base; nucleotides outside the gene matches: 20. The CDR3 sequence is 19 residues long. The V gene's germline CDR1 is MNHNS and CDR2 SASEGT. The CDR3 bases are TGTGCCAGCCGCCAGAGCAGGGGTTTGTCGGGGGGGGGCACAGATACGCAGTATTTT. Translation: CASRQSRGLSGGGTDTQYF.

This clonotype was observed a few times. The V gene is TRBV7-2, the J gene TRBJ1-1; D may be TRBD1 (6 bases). V was cut by 6 bases and J by 3 bases, with 17 bases left in between. The CDR3 is made up of 15 amino acids. From germline, CDR1 is SGHTA and CDR2 FQGNSA. CDR3 nucleotides: TGTGCCAGCAGAACAGGCCGGGGGGGGCACACTGAAGCTTTCTTT. This codes for CASRTGRGGHTEAFF.

This clonotype has only one observation. The V and J genes are TRBV12-3 or TRBV12-4 and TRBJ2-6; weak D call: TRBD1 (6 bases). CDR3 length: 16 amino acids. V was trimmed by 5 bases and J by 0 bases, leaving 11 bases between them. CDR3 bases: TGTGCCAGCAGTGGACAGCCTTACTCTGGGGCCAACGTCCTGACTTTC. Amino acids: CASSGQPYSGANVLTF.

This clonotype was seen a handful of times. V gene TRBV2 combines with J gene TRBJ1-2, with TRBD1 matching over 8 bases. The trim removed 9 bases at V and 12 bases at J, leaving 9 bases unmatched. Germline V CDR1 and CDR2: SNHLY, FYNNEI. This CDR3 region has 11 residues. DNA of the CDR3: TGTGCCAGTCTAAACAGGGGGTGGAACACCTTC. Amino acids: CASLNRGWNTF. Filled out from reference TRBV2 and TRBJ1-2, the complete variable domain reads EPEVTQTPSHQVTQMGQEVILRCVPISNHLYFYWYRQILGQKVEFLVSFYNNEISEKSEIFDDQFSVERPDGSNFTLKIRSTKLEDSAMYFCASLNRGWNTFGSGTRLTVV.